The next 20 T cell receptor beta chains were all read from a single sample in a study of identical twins. Each CDR3 protein gets one entry after TCRdb re-called the 5' RACE reads with MiXCR. The profile shows some 790,000 distinct CDR3 sequences, roughly 20% of them singletons. The same sample was also studied in work on T cells expressing NK-cell markers.

The sequencing sample was made of PBMCs. These receptors originate from a woman aged 18-29 years in good health.

The chain employs TRBV9 and TRBJ1-1; D possibly corresponds to TRBD1 (5 bases). Germline V gene lookup returns CDR1 SGDLS and CDR2 YYNGEE. This CDR3 spans 15 amino acids. V was shortened by 0 bases and J by 6 bases, with 15 bases between the two germline ends. The CDR3 loop reads CASSVAGREYSEAFF. The DNA for the CDR3 is TGTGCCAGCAGCGTAGCCGGCAGGGAATATTCTGAAGCTTTCTTT. The entire variable domain, with the rest obtained from reference TRBV9 and TRBJ1-1, is as follows: DSGVTQTPKHLITATGQRVTLRCSPRSGDLSVYWYQQSLDQGLQFLIQYYNGEERAKGNILERFSAQQFPDLHSELNLSSLELGDSALYFCASSVAGREYSEAFFGQGTRLTVV.

CDR3 loop: CASRPGLAGDTGELFF. The CDR3 DNA follows: TGTGCCAGCAGGCCGGGACTAGCGGGAGACACCGGGGAGCTGTTTTTT. The J gene is TRBJ2-2, the V gene TRBV12-3 or TRBV12-4; 14 bases line up with TRBD2. The length of the CDR3 is 16 residues. V lost 6 bases and J lost 3; bases outside the gene matches: 3.

This clonotype was detected only a few times. CDR3 DNA sequence: TGCGCCAGCAGCCCAGGACCGTTAAGGGATGGCTACACCTTC. This sequence encodes CASSPGPLRDGYTF. The chain joins TRBV5-1 to TRBJ1-2; D not resolved. Per germline, CDR1 SGHRS and CDR2 YFSETQ. Trimming stripped 4 bases from V and 6 bases from J, with 16 bases between. This CDR3 comprises 14 residues.

The V gene is TRBV6-5, the J gene TRBJ2-7; either TRBD1 or TRBD2 may supply D (5 bases each). V lost 2 bases and J lost 3, with 11 bases in between. CDR1 and CDR2 (germline): MNHEY, SVGAGI. This CDR3 has 14 residues. For the CDR3, the DNA is TGTGCCAGCAGTTACGGCGAGGGGAGCTACGAGCAGTACTTC. Encoded protein: CASSYGEGSYEQYF.

The CDR3 spells CASNFWGEQFF. Written as DNA, the CDR3 is TGTGCCAGCAACTTCTGGGGTGAGCAGTTCTTC. The chain is built from TRBV19 and TRBJ2-1; D unclear. CDR1 and CDR2 (germline): LNHDA, SQIVND (reference sequence). The CDR3 extends over 11 amino acids. V was pared by 9 bases and J by 9 bases, with 12 bases between.

This clonotype showed up just a few times. This chain connects TRBV5-1 to TRBJ2-1, with D possibly TRBD1 on 5 matching bases. The V and J ends lost 4 bases and 6 bases respectively, with 11 bases between them. This CDR3 is built from 13 residues. Germline V gene data show CDR1 as SGHRS and CDR2 as YFSETQ. The DNA for the CDR3 is TGCGCCAGCAGCCCCACAGGAAGCAATGAGCAGTTCTTC. It translates to CASSPTGSNEQFF.

J is TRBJ2-7 and V is TRBV10-3; weak D call: TRBD1 (5 bases). V lost 1 base to trimming and J lost 9 bases, with 16 bases between them. Germline V gene sequence: CDR1 ENHRY, CDR2 SYGVKD. The CDR3 contains 14 residues. The CDR3 DNA is TGTGCCATCAGTGAGTTAACAGGAGAGACGGCGCAGTACTTC. It translates to CAISELTGETAQYF.

This clonotype was counted between two and nine times. The V and J genes are TRBV27 and TRBJ1-1; D remains ambiguous. V was trimmed by 0 bases and J by 0 bases, leaving 8 bases between them. Germline values: CDR1 MNHEY, CDR2 SMNVEV (reference sequence). The CDR3 extends over 15 amino acids. The CDR3 loop is CASSLSPAVNTEAFF. The CDR3 DNA reads as TGTGCCAGCAGTTTATCTCCGGCAGTGAACACTGAAGCTTTCTTT.

In this sample, this clonotype turned up many times. The chain links TRBV5-1 to TRBJ2-2, with D possibly matching TRBD2 (6 bases). This CDR3 has 14 amino acids. Trimming took off 4 bases at V and 2 bases at J, with 9 bases between the two ends. Germline V gene sequence: CDR1 SGHRS, CDR2 YFSETQ. DNA for the CDR3: TGCGCCAGCAGCGGGACTGGTAACACCGGGGAGCTGTTTTTT. It is translated as CASSGTGNTGELFF.

This clonotype has more than one count but fewer than ten. This may come from a read error, since a much larger clone is one base off. The rearrangement uses TRBV15 and TRBJ1-1; possible D gene TRBD1, 6 bases. The ends were cut back, 10 bases at V and 1 base at J, with 10 bases in the middle. The germline V gene has CDR1 LNHNV and CDR2 YYDKDF (reference sequence). This CDR3 comprises 12 residues. This CDR3 is CASNRANTEAFF. DNA of the CDR3: TGTGCCAGCAACAGGGCGAACACTGAAGCTTTCTTT.

The chain links TRBV12-3 or TRBV12-4 to TRBJ2-2, with TRBD1 as a possible D gene (5 bases). Trimming removed 3 bases at V and 1 base at J, with 9 bases between. This CDR3 spans 15 amino acids. The DNA for the CDR3 is TGTGCCAGCAGTTTTTCTACAGGGAACACCGGGGAGCTGTTTTTT. Translated, it gives CASSFSTGNTGELFF.

The rearrangement joins TRBV4-2 to TRBJ1-2; D remains unclear. This CDR3 has 12 residues. V was trimmed by 4 bases and J by 3 bases, leaving 6 bases between them. CDR1 is LGHNA, CDR2 YNFKEQ, per germline. CDR3 sequence: CASSRQDYGYTF. In nucleotides, the CDR3 is TGTGCCAGCAGCCGCCAAGACTATGGCTACACCTTC.

This clonotype was counted only a few times. The chain joins TRBV12-3 or TRBV12-4 to TRBJ2-4; 13 nucleotides line up with TRBD2. V gave up 4 bases and J gave up 0 bases; unmatched junction bases: 6. The CDR3 runs to 18 residues. The CDR3 sequence is CASSSGTSGTLAKNIQYF. CDR3 nucleotides: TGTGCCAGCAGTTCCGGGACTAGCGGGACTCTAGCCAAAAACATTCAGTACTTC.

This clonotype was detected only a few times. The V gene is TRBV7-9, the J gene TRBJ2-7; maybe TRBD2 (6 bases). This CDR3 spans 14 amino acids. The ends were cut back, 2 bases at V and 4 bases at J, with 12 bases in the middle. The germline V gene encodes CDR1 SEHNR and CDR2 FQNEAQ (reference sequence). CDR3 DNA sequence: TGTGCCAGCAGCTTAAATCAAGGGACTTACGAGCAGTACTTC. Its translation is CASSLNQGTYEQYF. Drawing the rest from reference TRBV7-9 and TRBJ2-7, the complete variable domain is DTGVSQNPRHKITKRGQNVTFRCDPISEHNRLYWYRQTLGQGPEFLTYFQNEAQLEKSRLLSDRFSAERPKGSFSTLEIQRTEQGDSAMYLCASSLNQGTYEQYFGPGTRLTVT.

The J gene is TRBJ2-1, the V gene TRBV19; 7 bases align to TRBD1. Germline CDR1 reads LNHDA; CDR2 reads SQIVND (reference sequence). Trimming removed 8 bases from V and 6 bases from J; junction bases left unmatched: 10. The CDR3 totals 14 residues. CDR3 coding DNA: TGTGCCAGTGAGAGTTCAGGGGGTTCCAATGAGCAGTTCTTC. It translates to CASESSGGSNEQFF. The full variable domain, rest sourced from reference TRBV19 and TRBJ2-1, is DGGITQSPKYLFRKEGQNVTLSCEQNLNHDAMYWYRQDPGQGLRLIYYSQIVNDFQKGDIAEGYSVSREKKESFPLTVTSAQKNPTAFYLCASESSGGSNEQFFGPGTRLTVL.

The rearrangement links TRBV24-1 to TRBJ2-1, with TRBD2 as a possible D gene (5 bases). Trimming left V 5 bases short and J 7 bases short, with 11 bases between. This CDR3 spans 13 amino acids. CDR1 and CDR2 (germline): KGHDR, SFDVKD. Here the CDR3 reads CATSGPGSNEQFF. In nucleotides, the CDR3 is TGTGCCACCAGTGGACCGGGGTCTAATGAGCAGTTCTTC.

This clonotype showed up many times. The chain combines TRBV12-3 or TRBV12-4 with TRBJ2-7; D remains ambiguous. V was clipped by 6 bases and J by 6 bases, with 18 bases between them. The CDR3 is 14 residues long. CDR3 in amino acids: CASSPRVATFEQYF. Written as DNA, the CDR3 is TGTGCCAGCAGCCCGCGCGTCGCGACGTTCGAGCAGTACTTC.

The chain is built from TRBV9 and TRBJ2-1; weak D call: TRBD2 (5 bases). Germline loops: CDR1 SGDLS, CDR2 YYNGEE. V lost 4 bases and J lost 5, with 13 bases in between. The CDR3 is 14 residues long. CDR3: CASSSPGYNNEQFF. CDR3 coding DNA: TGTGCCAGCAGCTCCCCGGGATACAACAATGAGCAGTTCTTC.

The sample holds a few counts of this clonotype. The genes are TRBV25-1 and TRBJ2-1; 7 bases line up with TRBD1. The CDR3 sequence is 16 residues long. V shed 4 bases, J shed 4 bases, and the junction held 10 bases outside the gene matches. Germline V lookup: CDR1 MGHDK, CDR2 SYGVNS. CDR3 protein: CASSASTGWAYNEQFF. DNA for the CDR3: TGTGCCAGCAGTGCGTCGACAGGGTGGGCATACAATGAGCAGTTCTTC.

This chain links TRBV15 with TRBJ2-5; D is perhaps TRBD2 (5 bases). Germline loops: CDR1 LNHNV, CDR2 YYDKDF (reference sequence). V was trimmed by 1 base and J by 12 bases, leaving 6 bases between them. CDR3 length: 10 residues. CDR3 amino acids: CATSRVAKYF. In nucleotides, the CDR3 is TGTGCCACCAGCAGAGTAGCGAAGTACTTC.